This is a list of T cell receptor beta chains from one sample in a study of post-analysis software for immune sequencing data. One entry per CDR3 protein, called by TCRdb with MiXCR from the PCR reads. The data hold 800,000 to 950,000 distinct CDR3 sequences, with about 57% observed a single time. Sequencing input: blood. The receptor set was obtained from a girl aged 5-17 years with multiple sclerosis. CDR3s include the opening cysteine and the closing phenylalanine or tryptophan. D genes are given only for firm matches. A row's size may be missing; if present it is once, few, many or a size class.

v_call: TRBV29-1; d_call: -; j_call: TRBJ2-7; clone_size: few; cdr3_aa: CSVGIRSYEQYF; cdr3_nt: TGCAGCGTTGGTATACGGTCCTACGAGCAGTACTTC
v_call: TRBV10-2; d_call: TRBD1; j_call: TRBJ2-7; clone_size: once; cdr3_aa: CASSVDLGTGTGGGWQYF; cdr3_nt: TGCGCCAGCAGTGTAGACTTAGGGACCGGGACAGGAGGGGGGTGGCAGTACTTC
v_call: TRBV30; d_call: -; j_call: TRBJ2-7; clone_size: -; cdr3_aa: CAWRPLASEQYF; cdr3_nt: TGTGCCTGGAGACCTCTAGCTTCCGAGCAGTACTTC
v_call: TRBV20-1; d_call: TRBD2; j_call: TRBJ2-1; clone_size: -; cdr3_aa: CSADRASGTGEQFF; cdr3_nt: TGCAGTGCCGACAGGGCTAGCGGGACCGGTGAGCAGTTCTTC
v_call: TRBV6-1; d_call: -; j_call: TRBJ2-7; clone_size: -; cdr3_aa: CASSEARGRGGYEQYF; cdr3_nt: TGTGCCAGCAGTGAAGCGCGGGGCAGGGGTGGCTACGAGCAGTACTTC
v_call: TRBV6-6; d_call: -; j_call: TRBJ2-3; clone_size: -; cdr3_aa: CASRIGSWEDTQYF; cdr3_nt: TGTGCCAGCAGGATCGGGAGTTGGGAAGATACGCAGTATTTT
v_call: TRBV6-4; d_call: -; j_call: TRBJ1-2; clone_size: few; cdr3_aa: CASSQGLNYGYTF; cdr3_nt: TGTGCCAGCAGTCAGGGCCTTAACTATGGCTACACCTTC
v_call: TRBV30; d_call: -; j_call: TRBJ1-5; clone_size: -; cdr3_aa: CAWSVGMGARLLSNQPQHF; cdr3_nt: TGTGCCTGGAGTGTAGGGATGGGAGCGCGGCTACTTAGCAATCAGCCCCAGCATTTT
v_call: TRBV5-1; d_call: -; j_call: TRBJ1-1; clone_size: -; cdr3_aa: CASSLARGRAEAFF; cdr3_nt: TGCGCCAGCAGCTTGGCCAGGGGAAGAGCTGAAGCTTTCTTT
v_call: TRBV29-1; d_call: -; j_call: TRBJ1-1; clone_size: -; cdr3_aa: CSVAFSSLNTEAFF; cdr3_nt: TGCAGCGTTGCGTTTTCGTCACTGAACACTGAAGCTTTCTTT
v_call: TRBV15; d_call: -; j_call: TRBJ2-5; clone_size: few; cdr3_aa: CATSPGGSSYQETQYF; cdr3_nt: TGTGCCACCAGCCCGGGGGGCAGTTCGTACCAAGAGACCCAGTACTTC
v_call: TRBV7-9; d_call: -; j_call: TRBJ1-2; clone_size: -; cdr3_aa: CASSLADPDHYGYTF; cdr3_nt: TGTGCCAGCAGCTTAGCGGACCCAGACCACTATGGCTACACCTTC
v_call: TRBV12-5; d_call: TRBD2; j_call: TRBJ2-4; clone_size: -; cdr3_aa: CASGLLGLAGENEQYF; cdr3_nt: TGTGCTAGTGGTTTGCTCGGACTAGCGGGAGAAAATGAGCAGTACTTC
v_call: TRBV12-3/TRBV12-4; d_call: -; j_call: TRBJ1-5; clone_size: -; cdr3_aa: CASSLLTDHQPQHF; cdr3_nt: TGTGCCAGCAGTTTACTGACAGATCATCAGCCCCAGCATTTT
v_call: TRBV5-1; d_call: -; j_call: TRBJ1-2; clone_size: -; cdr3_aa: CASSPTPGNYGYTF; cdr3_nt: TGCGCCAGCAGCCCGACGCCAGGGAACTATGGCTACACCTTC
v_call: TRBV12-3/TRBV12-4; d_call: -; j_call: TRBJ1-2; clone_size: -; cdr3_aa: CASSFHYGYTF; cdr3_nt: TGTGCCAGCAGTTTCCACTATGGCTACACCTTC
v_call: TRBV20-1; d_call: -; j_call: TRBJ2-1; clone_size: -; cdr3_aa: CSARERGKSSYNEQFF; cdr3_nt: TGCAGTGCTAGAGAGAGGGGCAAGAGCTCCTACAATGAGCAGTTCTTC
v_call: TRBV7-2; d_call: -; j_call: TRBJ1-5; clone_size: -; cdr3_aa: CASSWALKKSQPQHF; cdr3_nt: TGTGCCAGCAGCTGGGCCCTTAAGAAGAGTCAGCCCCAGCATTTT
v_call: TRBV5-1; d_call: TRBD2; j_call: TRBJ2-1; clone_size: once; cdr3_aa: CASSGDSGSAYNEQFF; cdr3_nt: TGCGCCAGCAGCGGTGATAGCGGGAGCGCCTACAATGAGCAGTTCTTC
v_call: TRBV9; d_call: TRBD1; j_call: TRBJ2-7; clone_size: once; cdr3_aa: CASSPLTGTYEQYF; cdr3_nt: TGTGCCAGCAGCCCCTTGACAGGGACCTACGAGCAGTACTTC
v_call: TRBV20-1; d_call: -; j_call: TRBJ2-3; clone_size: once; cdr3_aa: CSAGRGDTQYF; cdr3_nt: TGCAGTGCTGGACGGGGAGATACGCAGTATTTT
v_call: TRBV6-6; d_call: -; j_call: TRBJ1-4; clone_size: -; cdr3_aa: CASKPSGGEKRFF; cdr3_nt: TGTGCCAGCAAGCCCTCGGGTGGTGAAAAACGGTTTTTT
v_call: TRBV20-1; d_call: -; j_call: TRBJ1-2; clone_size: -; cdr3_aa: CSARDHGRGYGYTF; cdr3_nt: TGCAGTGCTAGAGATCACGGCAGGGGCTATGGCTACACCTTC
v_call: TRBV20-1; d_call: -; j_call: TRBJ1-2; clone_size: -; cdr3_aa: CSARSGVYGYTF; cdr3_nt: TGCAGTGCTAGATCAGGGGTATATGGCTACACCTTC
v_call: TRBV7-9; d_call: -; j_call: TRBJ2-7; clone_size: -; cdr3_aa: CASSLVSPNHYEQYF; cdr3_nt: TGTGCCAGCAGCTTAGTGTCACCAAACCACTACGAGCAGTACTTC
v_call: TRBV20-1; d_call: TRBD1; j_call: TRBJ2-7; clone_size: -; cdr3_aa: CSAITGTGGFYEQYF; cdr3_nt: TGCAGTGCTATAACCGGGACAGGGGGCTTCTACGAGCAGTACTTC
v_call: TRBV10-3; d_call: TRBD1; j_call: TRBJ2-5; clone_size: -; cdr3_aa: CASEDRGKGETQYF; cdr3_nt: TGTGCCTCTGAGGACAGGGGAAAGGGAGAGACCCAGTACTTC
v_call: TRBV20-1; d_call: TRBD1; j_call: TRBJ2-1; clone_size: few; cdr3_aa: CSARARGGASYNEQFF; cdr3_nt: TGCAGTGCTAGAGCCAGAGGGGGCGCGTCCTACAATGAGCAGTTCTTC
v_call: TRBV4-1; d_call: -; j_call: TRBJ1-6; clone_size: few; cdr3_aa: CASSQDPGYRALHF; cdr3_nt: TGCGCCAGCAGCCAAGACCCCGGATACCGGGCCCTCCACTTT
v_call: TRBV20-1; d_call: TRBD2; j_call: TRBJ2-7; clone_size: -; cdr3_aa: CSHPGLGNEQYF; cdr3_nt: TGCAGCCATCCGGGACTAGGAAACGAGCAGTACTTC
v_call: TRBV10-3; d_call: -; j_call: TRBJ2-3; clone_size: -; cdr3_aa: CAIKLAHGTDTQYF; cdr3_nt: TGTGCCATCAAGCTAGCGCACGGCACAGATACGCAGTATTTT
v_call: TRBV7-7; d_call: -; j_call: TRBJ2-5; clone_size: -; cdr3_aa: CASSSHRDMAETQYF; cdr3_nt: TGTGCTAGCAGCTCGCACAGGGATATGGCAGAGACCCAGTACTTC
v_call: TRBV6-5; d_call: TRBD1; j_call: TRBJ1-5; clone_size: few; cdr3_aa: CASSRDRHQPQHF; cdr3_nt: TGTGCCAGCAGCCGGGACAGGCATCAGCCCCAGCATTTT
v_call: TRBV12-3/TRBV12-4; d_call: -; j_call: TRBJ2-5; clone_size: -; cdr3_aa: CASSLADPSTAQYF; cdr3_nt: TGTGCCAGCAGTTTAGCCGACCCCAGTACGGCCCAGTACTTC
v_call: TRBV7-3; d_call: -; j_call: TRBJ2-5; clone_size: -; cdr3_aa: CASSLQFEETQYF; cdr3_nt: TGTGCCAGCAGCTTACAATTTGAGGAGACCCAGTACTTC
v_call: TRBV3-1; d_call: -; j_call: TRBJ2-1; clone_size: -; cdr3_aa: CASSPPLINEQFF; cdr3_nt: TGTGCCAGCAGCCCCCCGCTGATCAATGAGCAGTTCTTC
v_call: TRBV6-1; d_call: TRBD2; j_call: TRBJ2-6; clone_size: -; cdr3_aa: CASSGGLAGSSGGANVLTF; cdr3_nt: TGTGCCAGCAGTGGGGGACTAGCGGGTTCCTCGGGAGGGGCCAACGTCCTGACTTTC
v_call: TRBV5-1; d_call: -; j_call: TRBJ2-7; clone_size: -; cdr3_aa: CASSPRGGVTYEQYF; cdr3_nt: TGCGCCAGCAGTCCCCGGGGAGGAGTAACCTACGAGCAGTACTTC
v_call: TRBV27; d_call: -; j_call: TRBJ1-2; clone_size: -; cdr3_aa: CASSLIGRTEIANYGYTF; cdr3_nt: TGTGCCAGCAGTTTAATTGGTCGGACAGAGATAGCTAACTATGGCTACACCTTC
v_call: TRBV7-3; d_call: -; j_call: TRBJ2-6; clone_size: -; cdr3_aa: CASSLVGPGANVLTF; cdr3_nt: TGTGCCAGCAGCTTAGTGGGACCAGGGGCCAACGTCCTGACTTTC
v_call: TRBV27; d_call: -; j_call: TRBJ2-7; clone_size: -; cdr3_aa: CASSPSGGALPYEQYF; cdr3_nt: TGTGCCAGCAGTCCTTCCGGAGGAGCTCTACCCTACGAGCAGTACTTC
v_call: TRBV20-1; d_call: TRBD2; j_call: TRBJ2-1; clone_size: -; cdr3_aa: CSALAGAEYNEQFF; cdr3_nt: TGCAGTGCTTTAGCGGGAGCGGAGTACAATGAGCAGTTCTTC